The 14 T cell receptor beta chains presented below share a single source sample, sequenced in a study of blood T cell repertoires in COVID-19. Sequencing was performed with immunoSEQ multiplex PCR; in TCRdb, only in-frame clones are kept and a portion is missing. Altogether about 120,000 clones are present, around 80% being singletons, with the ten largest covering more than 1.5%. The sample comprised peripheral blood. The receptor set was obtained from a man aged 70 or older with acute or convalescent COVID-19.

The chain couples TRBV2 to TRBJ2-1; D remains unclear. V dropped 4 bases and J dropped 8 bases, with 6 bases sitting between them. CDR3 length: 11 amino acids. Germline V gene data show CDR1 as SNHLY and CDR2 as FYNNEI. Here the CDR3 DNA reads TGTGCCAGCAGTGTCCGGGATGAGCAGTTCTTC. Its translation is CASSVRDEQFF. The entire variable domain, with the rest obtained from reference TRBV2 and TRBJ2-1, is as follows: EPEVTQTPSHQVTQMGQEVILRCVPISNHLYFYWYRQILGQKVEFLVSFYNNEISEKSEIFDDQFSVERPDGSNFTLKIRSTKLEDSAMYFCASSVRDEQFFGPGTRLTVL.

This clone was seen once. V is TRBV7-8 and J is TRBJ2-7, with D possibly matching TRBD2 (6 bases). Germline V lookup: CDR1 SGHVS, CDR2 FQNEAQ. V was pared by 1 base and J by 4 bases, with 8 bases between. This CDR3 has 13 residues. CDR3 sequence reads: CASSLVGRYEQYF. CDR3 nucleotides: TGTGCCAGCAGCTTAGTGGGGAGGTACGAGCAGTACTTC. Full variable domain (missing parts from reference TRBV7-8 and TRBJ2-7): GAGVSQSPRYKVAKRGQDVALRCDPISGHVSLFWYQQALGQGPEFLTYFQNEAQLDKSGLPSDRFFAERPEGSVSTLKIQRTQQEDSAVYLCASSLVGRYEQYFGPGTRLTVT.

The rearrangement joins TRBV2 to TRBJ2-1, with 7 bases fitting TRBD2. CDR1 is SNHLY and CDR2 is FYNNEI in the germline V gene. Trimming at V came to 8 bases and at J to 0 bases, leaving 7 bases not matched to a gene. The CDR3 runs 15 residues. CDR3 amino acids: CASPTPGGSYNEQFF. CDR3 nucleotides: TGTGCCAGCCCAACGCCGGGGGGCTCCTACAATGAGCAGTTCTTC.

This chain links TRBV18 with TRBJ2-7; a possible D gene is TRBD1 (6 bases). Deletions cut 1 base from V and 7 bases from J, with 14 bases between. From germline, CDR1 is KGHSH and CDR2 LQKENI. This CDR3 is 14 amino acids long. The CDR3 region is CASSPLQGEGEQYF. The CDR3 DNA reads TGTGCCAGCTCACCACTACAGGGTGAAGGAGAGCAGTACTTC.

The chain employs TRBV27 and TRBJ2-3; possibly TRBD1 for D (5 bases). Germline CDR1 reads MNHEY; CDR2 reads SMNVEV (reference sequence). The CDR3 sequence is 17 residues long. Trimming pared 5 bases from V and 4 bases from J, leaving 22 bases between. CDR3 in DNA: TGTGCCAGCAGTCCTGGCGTGGGGCAGCCCCAGGCAGATACGCAGTATTTT. Translated, it gives CASSPGVGQPQADTQYF.

This rearrangement joins TRBV6-5 to TRBJ1-1; 8 bases line up with TRBD1. J gave up 11 bases and V 6 bases, and 5 bases lay outside the gene matches. There are 11 residues in the CDR3. Germline V lookup: CDR1 MNHEY, CDR2 SVGAGI. CDR3 DNA: TGTGCCAGCAGCGGACAGGGCGCCGCTTTCTTT. It translates to CASSGQGAAFF.

V is TRBV5-5 and J is TRBJ1-5; D not certain. Per the germline V gene, CDR1 is SGHKS and CDR2 is YYEKEE (reference sequence). CDR3 length equals 14 residues. Trimming cost V 4 bases and J 4 bases, with 12 bases left between them. CDR3 amino acids: CASSAGSGNQPQHF. The CDR3 bases are TGTGCCAGCAGCGCCGGAAGCGGGAATCAGCCCCAGCATTTT.

The genes are TRBV5-1 and TRBJ2-7; the match to TRBD2 covers 8 bases. This CDR3 has 15 amino acids. V was clipped by 0 bases and J by 6 bases; unmatched bases: 8. Germline values: CDR1 SGHRS, CDR2 YFSETQ. CDR3 sequence reads: CASSLDAGGSFEQYF. Written as DNA, the CDR3 is TGCGCCAGCAGCTTGGATGCGGGGGGAAGTTTCGAGCAGTACTTC.

The rearrangement uses TRBV27 and TRBJ2-6; D unresolved. The CDR3 has 14 residues. V gave up 4 bases and J gave up 0 bases, with 4 bases separating them. Germline values: CDR1 MNHEY, CDR2 SMNVEV (reference sequence). The CDR3 loop is CASSYSSGANVLTF. DNA of the CDR3: TGTGCCAGCAGTTACAGCTCTGGGGCCAACGTCCTGACTTTC. Based on the CDR3 plus reference TRBV27 and TRBJ2-6, the full variable domain is EAQVTQNPRYLITVTGKKLTVTCSQNMNHEYMSWYRQDPGLGLRQIYYSMNVEVTDKGDVPEGYKVSRKEKRNFPLILESPSPNQTSLYFCASSYSSGANVLTFGAGSRLTVL.

The chain combines TRBV19 with TRBJ1-5, with TRBD1 matching over 8 bases. J lost 6 bases, V lost 5 bases, and 12 bases had no gene match. CDR1 and CDR2 from the germline V gene are LNHDA and SQIVND (reference sequence). The CDR3 has 16 residues. The CDR3 sequence: CASSSPDRVRGQPQHF. The CDR3 DNA reads TGTGCCAGTAGTTCCCCGGACAGGGTAAGGGGTCAGCCCCAGCATTTT.

Only one count was recorded for this clone. V gene TRBV15 combines with J gene TRBJ1-5; 8 nucleotides agree with TRBD1. Germline V lookup: CDR1 LNHNV, CDR2 YYDKDF (reference sequence). V shed 1 base, J shed 2 bases, and the junction held 7 bases outside the gene matches. The CDR3 sequence is 17 residues long. The DNA for the CDR3 is TGTGCCACCAGCAGAGCAAGGACAGGGATGGGCAATCAGCCCCAGCATTTT. The encoded protein is CATSRARTGMGNQPQHF.

As for this clone: A junction end diverges from the germline sequence, so it may reflect a read error. This chain links TRBV7-7 with TRBJ1-1; D might be TRBD1 (6 bases). CDR1 and CDR2 (germline): SSHAT, FNYEAQ (reference sequence). The CDR3 loop spans 13 amino acids. The CDR3 coding sequence is TGTGCTAGCAGCTTGGGACAGAACACTGAAGCTTTCTTT. Translation gives CASSLGQNTEAFF.

V and J are TRBV30 and TRBJ2-4; D might be TRBD2 (5 bases). The length of the CDR3 is 15 residues. Trimming pared 3 bases from V and 0 bases from J, leaving 12 bases between. CDR1 and CDR2 from the germline V gene are GTSNPN and SVGIG (reference sequence). CDR3 residues: CAWRRGREAKNIQYF. The CDR3 coding sequence is TGTGCCTGGAGACGAGGACGGGAAGCCAAAAACATTCAGTACTTC.

The chain links TRBV6-6 to TRBJ1-1, with 7 positions matching TRBD1. Germline assignment: CDR1 MNHNY and CDR2 SVGAGI (reference sequence). V shed 2 bases and J 8 bases; nucleotides not matched to a gene: 5. CDR3 size: 13 residues. The CDR3 loop is CASSYTDRPEAFF. CDR3 in DNA: TGTGCCAGCAGTTACACGGACAGGCCCGAAGCTTTCTTT.